These 16 T cell receptor beta chains were sequenced from one sample in a study of cytomegalovirus exposure and HLA in healthy donors. Method: immunoSEQ multiplex PCR; TCRdb's copy keeps in-frame clones and lacks some. Counted here are 70,000 or so clones, 94% occurring once; the ten biggest clones make up approximately 2%. Material: PBMCs. These receptors were taken from a woman in her late teens or twenties in good health and CMV-seropositive.

V gene TRBV7-8 combines with J gene TRBJ2-7; D is unclear. The germline V gene has CDR1 SGHVS and CDR2 FQNEAQ. The ends were cut back, 5 bases at V and 3 bases at J, with 8 bases in the middle. CDR3 length: 12 amino acids. This CDR3 is CASSTIVYEQYF. DNA of the CDR3: TGTGCCAGCAGCACCATAGTCTACGAGCAGTACTTC.

V is TRBV4-3 and J is TRBJ2-7, with 10 bases fitting TRBD2. The length of the CDR3 is 15 residues. The V gene end was trimmed by 3 bases and the J gene end by 2 bases; junction bases not matched to a gene: 4. Germline V gene data show CDR1 as LGHNA and CDR2 as YSLEER. DNA for the CDR3: TGCGCCAGCAGCCAGCTAGCGGGGGAGACCTACGAGCAGTACTTC. Amino acids: CASSQLAGETYEQYF.

The chain links TRBV7-9 to TRBJ2-7; 9 bases align to TRBD2. CDR3 length: 16 amino acids. J lost 3 bases, V lost 6 bases, and 12 bases had no gene match. CDR1 is SEHNR and CDR2 is FQNEAQ in the germline V gene (reference sequence). DNA for the CDR3: TGTGCCAGCAGTTCCCTCGAGACTAGCGGACACTACGAGCAGTACTTC. The encoded protein is CASSSLETSGHYEQYF.

This clone showed up just once. V gene TRBV6-5 combines with J gene TRBJ1-2; 11 bases agree with TRBD1. The length of the CDR3 is 15 residues. The V segment lost 2 bases and the J segment 3 bases; nucleotides outside the gene matches: 2. Germline loops: CDR1 MNHEY, CDR2 SVGAGI. CDR3: CASSYPGQGDYGYTF. CDR3 coding DNA: TGTGCCAGCAGTTACCCGGGACAGGGGGACTATGGCTACACCTTC.

J is TRBJ1-4 and V is TRBV18, with a weak D call TRBD1 (6 bases). The V end was cut by 6 bases, the J end by 6 bases, with 17 bases between. Per the germline V gene, CDR1 is KGHSH and CDR2 is LQKENI. This CDR3 comprises 15 residues. The CDR3 loop reads CASSEAQGIDEKLFF. The CDR3 coding sequence is TGTGCCAGCTCCGAAGCCCAGGGGATCGATGAAAAACTGTTTTTT.

This clone was counted once. V gene TRBV11-2 combines with J gene TRBJ2-1, with 9 bases matching TRBD2. The trim removed 3 bases at V and 8 bases at J, leaving 8 bases unmatched. This CDR3 is built from 15 residues. Germline CDR1 reads SGHAT; CDR2 reads FQNNGV. The CDR3 DNA reads TGTGCCAGCAGCTTTGGCCTAGCGGGAAGGTATGAGCAGTTCTTC. It codes for CASSFGLAGRYEQFF.

This chain connects TRBV18 to TRBJ2-7, with a possible D match to TRBD1 (5 bases). The CDR3 sequence is 14 residues long. CDR1 is KGHSH, CDR2 LQKENI, per germline. The V gene lost 4 bases and the J gene lost 0 bases, with 10 bases spanning the gap. This CDR3 is CASSLMTDSYEQYF. The CDR3 region has the DNA TGTGCCAGCTCACTGATGACAGACTCCTACGAGCAGTACTTC.

The chain links TRBV10-3 to TRBJ1-3; 7 nucleotides align to TRBD1. Germline CDR1 is ENHRY and CDR2 is SYGVKD. The CDR3 sequence is 15 residues long. Unmatched junction bases numbered 4, after V lost 5 bases and J lost 0 bases. CDR3 coding DNA: TGTGCCATCAGTACAGGGGTCTACTCTGGAAACACCATATATTTT. This translates into CAISTGVYSGNTIYF.

This chain links TRBV2 with TRBJ1-6; a possible D gene is TRBD1 (5 bases). The V gene lost 4 bases and the J gene lost 5 bases, with 18 bases spanning the gap. The germline V gene encodes CDR1 SNHLY and CDR2 FYNNEI. The CDR3 is made up of 17 amino acids. DNA of the CDR3: TGTGCCAGCAGTGGAGAAGCGGGGGGGAGAAATAATTCACCCCTCCACTTT. This encodes CASSGEAGGRNNSPLHF. Full variable domain (remainder filled in from reference TRBV2 and TRBJ1-6): EPEVTQTPSHQVTQMGQEVILRCVPISNHLYFYWYRQILGQKVEFLVSFYNNEISEKSEIFDDQFSVERPDGSNFTLKIRSTKLEDSAMYFCASSGEAGGRNNSPLHFGNGTRLTVT.

This clone appeared a single time. The chain links TRBV15 to TRBJ1-2, with a tentative D call TRBD1 (5 bases). The CDR3 runs to 18 residues. Germline V gene sequence: CDR1 LNHNV, CDR2 YYDKDF (reference sequence). V lost 5 bases and J lost 0, with 22 bases in between. CDR3 DNA sequence: TGTGCCACCAGCCCCCAACTGGGGCTATTCAGACCTAACTATGGCTACACCTTC. It specifies CATSPQLGLFRPNYGYTF.

This sequence joins TRBV4-3 and TRBJ2-5, with TRBD1 as a possible D gene (6 bases). With 0 bases removed from V and 4 bases from J, the gap between germline ends came to 9 bases. CDR1 is LGHNA and CDR2 is YSLEER in the germline V gene. The CDR3 loop spans 14 amino acids. DNA of the CDR3: TGCGCCAGCAGCCAAGACAGGGGCCGAGAGACCCAGTACTTC. Encoded protein: CASSQDRGRETQYF.

The chain combines TRBV5-1 with TRBJ1-3, with TRBD1 matching over 7 bases. V trimming: 4 bases; J trimming: 2 bases; junction bases outside the gene matches: 3. Germline lookup yields CDR1 SGHRS and CDR2 YFSETQ. This CDR3 is 14 amino acids long. CDR3 sequence reads: CASSPRGPGNTIYF. The CDR3 DNA reads as TGCGCCAGCAGCCCGAGGGGGCCTGGAAACACCATATATTTT.

The chain is built from TRBV18 and TRBJ1-3, with TRBD1 matching over 10 bases. Germline CDR1 is KGHSH and CDR2 is LQKENI. V trimming: 4 bases; J trimming: 3 bases; junction bases outside the gene matches: 18. CDR3 size: 20 residues. CDR3 sequence (DNA): TGTGCCAGCTCACATAAATATTCGGGGACAGGGGCCGAAGGTGGAAACACCATATATTTT. Translation: CASSHKYSGTGAEGGNTIYF. Filled out from reference TRBV18 and TRBJ1-3, the complete variable domain reads NAGVMQNPRHLVRRRGQEARLRCSPMKGHSHVYWYRQLPEEGLKFMVYLQKENIIDESGMPKERFSAEFPKEGPSILRIQQVVRGDSAAYFCASSHKYSGTGAEGGNTIYFGEGSWLTVV.

The gene calls are TRBV2 and TRBJ1-1, with a tentative D call TRBD1 (5 bases). The CDR3 length is 13 residues. CDR1 is SNHLY, CDR2 FYNNEI, per germline. The V and J ends lost 5 bases and 10 bases respectively, with 17 bases between them. CDR3 in amino acids: CASSINRSPGAFF. CDR3 coding DNA: TGTGCCAGCAGTATCAACAGGTCCCCCGGAGCTTTCTTT.

The chain has TRBV5-6 and TRBJ2-5; D is perhaps TRBD2 (6 bases). The germline V gene encodes CDR1 SGHDT and CDR2 YYEEEE. V lost 0 bases, J lost 5 bases, and 17 bases lay in between. This CDR3 is 16 amino acids long. CDR3 nucleotide sequence: TGTGCCAGCAGCTTGGGGGGAGGCCGGCCCGAGGAGACCCAGTACTTC. It specifies CASSLGGGRPEETQYF.

The J gene is TRBJ1-3, the V gene TRBV18; D is perhaps TRBD1 (6 bases). Trimming left V 6 bases short and J 2 bases short, with 14 bases between. Germline V CDR1 and CDR2: KGHSH, LQKENI. The CDR3 covers 15 residues. CDR3 bases: TGTGCCAGCTCCCCAGGGGCAGGAACTGGAAACACCATATATTTT. It translates to CASSPGAGTGNTIYF.